This TCR beta chain was identified in a study of human T cells and chemical hapten exposure. In the study overall: In the sensitization step, 2% DPC was placed on about 2 cm by about 2 cm of upper inner arm skin. In the approximately 23-week study, patients were dosed weekly with diphenylcyclopropenone on the scalp throughout.

This clonotype was seen at least ten times. The target antigen is unknown. Specified time point: patch test 1, 2 weeks after DPC sensitization. Indicated treatment: therapeutic diphenylcyclopropenone sensitization with weekly scalp DPC. The study extracted total RNA from unfractionated whole blood. Germline V lookup: CDR1 SGHDT, CDR2 YYEEEE. V lost 3 bases, J lost 3 bases, and 16 bases lay in between. CDR3 length: 16 amino acids. The study, taken as a whole, reports: Compared to controls, expanded TCRs made significantly more large clusters of similar CDR3s.

Each CDR3 protein gets one entry after TCRdb re-called the RACE reads with MiXCR. The sample lists 340,000 or so distinct CDR3 sequences; roughly 6.9% were seen once. The input for sequencing was whole blood, taken in connection with sensitization to the hapten diphenylcyclopropenone (DPC). The sequence was obtained from a woman younger than 30 with alopecia areata. Some clones in this sample may be carry-over from other donors' samples. The chain combines TRBV5-6 with TRBJ2-4; D call uncertain. The chain's CDR3 is CASSSGIGRHKNIQYF. The CDR3 DNA is TGTGCCAGCAGCTCTGGTATCGGAAGGCACAAAAACATTCAGTACTTC.